The sequence of this TCR beta chain was determined in a study of shared clonotypes between healthy human individuals. In regard to this clone: The antigen is unknown. This sample also contains other DNA sequences that code for the same CDR3.

Study observations and caveats: The diversity represented, both genetic and in exposure history, was limited by few donors.

V lost 3 bases and J lost 4, with 4 bases in between. The CDR3 has 10 amino acids. Germline V CDR1 and CDR2: DFQATT, SNEGSKA (reference sequence). Several immunoSEQ 96-well plates shared each subset's DNA, each plate a replicate. Profiled with immunoSEQ multiplex PCR; TCRdb holds only in-frame clones, not every one. The sample includes 550,000 to 600,000 clones, roughly 72% of them seen just once. The specimen was PBMCs. The clonotype was recovered from a woman aged 40-49 years in good health. Some clones in this sample may be carry-over from other donors' samples. The chain couples TRBV20-1 to TRBJ2-7; D is unclear. The CDR3 here is CSASEYEQYF. The CDR3 DNA sequence: TGCAGTGCTAGTGAATACGAGCAGTACTTC.